This is a list of T cell receptor beta chains from one sample in a study of response to subunit inactivated influenza vaccine. TCRdb processed the RT-PCR reads anew with MiXCR; each CDR3 protein has one entry. The top ten clones hold less than 7% of a sample with roughly 700,000 distinct CDR3 sequences, approximately 14% of them seen once. Sequenced material: PBMCs from blood, taken around 14 days before vaccination. Source of these receptors: a man over 45 who received an inactivated influenza vaccine. Each CDR3 is given with its conserved first and last residue. The order of the fields is J gene, D gene, CDR3 length, clone size, V gene, CDR3 DNA, CDR3 protein. D genes are given only for firm matches. Not all rows give a size; the values are once, few, many and, for expanded clones, a class.

j_call: TRBJ2-7; d_call: TRBD2; cdr3_length: 13; clone_size: -; v_call: TRBV2; cdr3_nt: TGTGCCAGAACCGGGACTAGCGGGAGAGAGCAGTACTTC; cdr3_aa: CARTGTSGREQYF
j_call: TRBJ1-1; d_call: -; cdr3_length: 13; clone_size: many; v_call: TRBV6-1; cdr3_nt: TGTGCCAGCAGTGAAGCGAGGGGCACTGAAGCTTTCTTT; cdr3_aa: CASSEARGTEAFF
j_call: TRBJ1-5; d_call: -; cdr3_length: 15; clone_size: few; v_call: TRBV5-6; cdr3_nt: TGTGCCAGCAGCTGGGGTCGGGACATCGGGCAGCCCCAGCATTTT; cdr3_aa: CASSWGRDIGQPQHF
j_call: TRBJ2-1; d_call: TRBD2; cdr3_length: 17; clone_size: -; v_call: TRBV14; cdr3_nt: TGTGCCAGCAGCCAGACAGGACTAGCGAGCCGCTACAATGAGCAGTTCTTC; cdr3_aa: CASSQTGLASRYNEQFF
j_call: TRBJ2-6; d_call: -; cdr3_length: 15; clone_size: -; v_call: TRBV28; cdr3_nt: TGTGCCAGCAGTGCCGATAGGTCTGGGGCCAACGTCCTGACTTTC; cdr3_aa: CASSADRSGANVLTF
j_call: TRBJ2-3; d_call: -; cdr3_length: 15; clone_size: -; v_call: TRBV6-1; cdr3_nt: TGTGCCAGCAGCCTCCAGGGACTCCCCCTAGATACGCAGTATTTT; cdr3_aa: CASSLQGLPLDTQYF
j_call: TRBJ2-3; d_call: -; cdr3_length: 14; clone_size: many; v_call: TRBV28; cdr3_nt: TGTGCCAGCAGTTTTGACTACAGCACAGATACGCAGTATTTT; cdr3_aa: CASSFDYSTDTQYF
j_call: TRBJ2-3; d_call: -; cdr3_length: 14; clone_size: few; v_call: TRBV15; cdr3_nt: TGTGCCACTGGCCCGGTCGGATACACAGATACGCAGTATTTT; cdr3_aa: CATGPVGYTDTQYF
j_call: TRBJ1-1; d_call: TRBD1; cdr3_length: 15; clone_size: -; v_call: TRBV30; cdr3_nt: TGTGCCTGGAGTGCCGACAGGGGGCGAATCACTGAAGCTTTCTTT; cdr3_aa: CAWSADRGRITEAFF
j_call: TRBJ1-1; d_call: -; cdr3_length: 14; clone_size: many; v_call: TRBV29-1; cdr3_nt: TGCAGCGTTTCCTTAGGGACGGTGAACACTGAAGCTTTCTTT; cdr3_aa: CSVSLGTVNTEAFF
j_call: TRBJ2-7; d_call: TRBD2; cdr3_length: 13; clone_size: -; v_call: TRBV20-1; cdr3_nt: TGCAGTGCTAAAAGCGGGGGAACCTACGAGCAGTACTTC; cdr3_aa: CSAKSGGTYEQYF
j_call: TRBJ2-2; d_call: -; cdr3_length: 15; clone_size: -; v_call: TRBV6-1; cdr3_nt: TGTGCCAGCAGGAGACAGGGACTGAACACCGGGGAGCTGTTTTTT; cdr3_aa: CASRRQGLNTGELFF
j_call: TRBJ1-6; d_call: -; cdr3_length: 16; clone_size: many; v_call: TRBV4-1; cdr3_nt: TGCGCCAGCAGCCAAGAAGGGAGCTCCTATAATTCACCCCTCCACTTT; cdr3_aa: CASSQEGSSYNSPLHF
j_call: TRBJ1-1; d_call: -; cdr3_length: 13; clone_size: -; v_call: TRBV12-3/TRBV12-4; cdr3_nt: TGTGCCAGCAGCCGATACGTGGGCACTGAAGCTTTCTTT; cdr3_aa: CASSRYVGTEAFF
j_call: TRBJ2-3; d_call: TRBD2; cdr3_length: 16; clone_size: many; v_call: TRBV4-2; cdr3_nt: TGTGCCAGCAGCCGAGCCGGGACTAGCGGCACAGATACGCAGTATTTT; cdr3_aa: CASSRAGTSGTDTQYF
j_call: TRBJ2-1; d_call: TRBD1; cdr3_length: 16; clone_size: few; v_call: TRBV7-8; cdr3_nt: TGTGCCAGCAGCCCGCGCCGGTACAGGGGACCAGAGGGGCAGTTCTTC; cdr3_aa: CASSPRRYRGPEGQFF
j_call: TRBJ2-5; d_call: -; cdr3_length: 14; clone_size: few; v_call: TRBV6-2/TRBV6-3; cdr3_nt: TGTGCCAGCAGCCCCCTAGGGGGTGAAGAGACCCAGTACTTC; cdr3_aa: CASSPLGGEETQYF
j_call: TRBJ1-1; d_call: -; cdr3_length: 13; clone_size: many; v_call: TRBV4-3; cdr3_nt: TGCGCCAGCAGCCAAAGGGGAGACACTGAAGCTTTCTTT; cdr3_aa: CASSQRGDTEAFF
j_call: TRBJ2-5; d_call: -; cdr3_length: 16; clone_size: -; v_call: TRBV7-6; cdr3_nt: TGTGCCAGCAGCCGTTTGAATGGTGTCGGGCAAGAGACCCAGTACTTC; cdr3_aa: CASSRLNGVGQETQYF
j_call: TRBJ2-1; d_call: -; cdr3_length: 15; clone_size: few; v_call: TRBV3-1; cdr3_nt: TGTGCCAGCAGCCTCACCCCAGGCGGTTACAATGAGCAGTTCTTC; cdr3_aa: CASSLTPGGYNEQFF
j_call: TRBJ1-3; d_call: TRBD1; cdr3_length: 14; clone_size: -; v_call: TRBV5-1; cdr3_nt: TGCGCCAGCAGTTATGGGACAGCTGGAAACACCATATATTTT; cdr3_aa: CASSYGTAGNTIYF
j_call: TRBJ2-3; d_call: -; cdr3_length: 15; clone_size: -; v_call: TRBV7-2; cdr3_nt: TGTGCCAGCAGCTTGGGCGGGACGAACACAGATACGCAGTATTTT; cdr3_aa: CASSLGGTNTDTQYF
j_call: TRBJ2-1; d_call: TRBD2; cdr3_length: 15; clone_size: -; v_call: TRBV27; cdr3_nt: TGTGCCAGCAGTTTTTCCCCTAGCGGGGGGAATGAGCAGTTCTTC; cdr3_aa: CASSFSPSGGNEQFF
j_call: TRBJ1-3; d_call: -; cdr3_length: 15; clone_size: few; v_call: TRBV7-2; cdr3_nt: TGTGCCAGCAGCCGTGACAGACACTCTGGAAACACCATATATTTT; cdr3_aa: CASSRDRHSGNTIYF
j_call: TRBJ2-2; d_call: -; cdr3_length: 14; clone_size: -; v_call: TRBV6-5; cdr3_nt: TGTGCCAGCAGTTTGATTAGCAGTACCGGGGAGCTGTTTTTT; cdr3_aa: CASSLISSTGELFF
j_call: TRBJ1-5; d_call: -; cdr3_length: 15; clone_size: -; v_call: TRBV20-1; cdr3_nt: TGCAGTGCTAGTCCGGTAAACAGGGACAATCAGCCCCAGCATTTT; cdr3_aa: CSASPVNRDNQPQHF
j_call: TRBJ2-1; d_call: TRBD2; cdr3_length: 16; clone_size: -; v_call: TRBV6-2/TRBV6-3; cdr3_nt: TGTGCCAGCAGTCAATCCGTGGGGCGGGGGGTCAATGAGCAGTTCTTC; cdr3_aa: CASSQSVGRGVNEQFF
j_call: TRBJ1-5; d_call: TRBD1; cdr3_length: 15; clone_size: few; v_call: TRBV6-1; cdr3_nt: TGTGCCAGCAGCTTTGACAGGGGGATTGGTCAGCCCCAGCATTTT; cdr3_aa: CASSFDRGIGQPQHF
j_call: TRBJ1-4; d_call: TRBD1; cdr3_length: 15; clone_size: few; v_call: TRBV6-5; cdr3_nt: TGTGCCAGCAGTTCCCCCGGGACAGTGGATGAAAAACTGTTTTTT; cdr3_aa: CASSSPGTVDEKLFF
j_call: TRBJ1-2; d_call: -; cdr3_length: 15; clone_size: -; v_call: TRBV28; cdr3_nt: TGTGCCAGCAGTTCATCCCCAAGGAGGGGGGAAGGCTACACCTTC; cdr3_aa: CASSSSPRRGEGYTF
j_call: TRBJ2-5; d_call: -; cdr3_length: 14; clone_size: few; v_call: TRBV4-3; cdr3_nt: TGCGCCAGCAGCCAAGAGGCCTACCAAGAGACCCAGTACTTC; cdr3_aa: CASSQEAYQETQYF
j_call: TRBJ2-6; d_call: TRBD1; cdr3_length: 16; clone_size: few; v_call: TRBV18; cdr3_nt: TGTGCCAGCTCACCCTACGGGACAGCTGGGGCCAACGTCCTGACTTTC; cdr3_aa: CASSPYGTAGANVLTF
j_call: TRBJ1-1; d_call: TRBD1; cdr3_length: 14; clone_size: -; v_call: TRBV5-1; cdr3_nt: TGCGCCAGCAGCTTGGACAGGGGGCACGCTGAAGCTTTCTTT; cdr3_aa: CASSLDRGHAEAFF
j_call: TRBJ2-7; d_call: TRBD2; cdr3_length: 14; clone_size: few; v_call: TRBV20-1; cdr3_nt: TGCAGTGCTAGAGAGGCGGGACTAGTCGACGAGCAGTACTTC; cdr3_aa: CSAREAGLVDEQYF
j_call: TRBJ2-7; d_call: -; cdr3_length: 13; clone_size: -; v_call: TRBV20-1; cdr3_nt: TGCAGTGCTAGAGATCTGGCTTCCTACGAGCAGTACTTC; cdr3_aa: CSARDLASYEQYF
j_call: TRBJ1-5; d_call: -; cdr3_length: 17; clone_size: few; v_call: TRBV6-2/TRBV6-3; cdr3_nt: TGTGCCAGCAGTTTCTACACCCCTAGGATATCCAATCAGCCCCAGCATTTT; cdr3_aa: CASSFYTPRISNQPQHF
j_call: TRBJ1-4; d_call: -; cdr3_length: 14; clone_size: few; v_call: TRBV12-3/TRBV12-4; cdr3_nt: TGTGCCAGCAGTCTTGGTAAAACAAATGAAAAACTGTTTTTT; cdr3_aa: CASSLGKTNEKLFF
j_call: TRBJ1-1; d_call: -; cdr3_length: 13; clone_size: many; v_call: TRBV6-2/TRBV6-3; cdr3_nt: TGTGCCAGCAGTTACACCTTGAACACTGAAGCTTTCTTT; cdr3_aa: CASSYTLNTEAFF
j_call: TRBJ2-2; d_call: TRBD1; cdr3_length: 14; clone_size: few; v_call: TRBV28; cdr3_nt: TGTGCCAGCAGGGGTCAGGGGGACACCGGGGAGCTGTTTTTT; cdr3_aa: CASRGQGDTGELFF
j_call: TRBJ1-1; d_call: TRBD1; cdr3_length: 15; clone_size: few; v_call: TRBV12-3/TRBV12-4; cdr3_nt: TGTGCCAGCAGATCCCAGGGGGTGCGGAACACTGAAGCTTTCTTT; cdr3_aa: CASRSQGVRNTEAFF
j_call: TRBJ2-1; d_call: -; cdr3_length: 17; clone_size: -; v_call: TRBV15; cdr3_nt: TGTGCCACCAGCAGAGATCGTAGAACGGTCTCCTACAATGAGCAGTTCTTC; cdr3_aa: CATSRDRRTVSYNEQFF
j_call: TRBJ1-1; d_call: -; cdr3_length: 18; clone_size: few; v_call: TRBV11-1; cdr3_nt: TGTGCCAGCAGCTCCAACACCTTCTTCCGGGACACCGGCACTGAAGCTTTCTTT; cdr3_aa: CASSSNTFFRDTGTEAFF
j_call: TRBJ1-5; d_call: -; cdr3_length: 19; clone_size: -; v_call: TRBV6-2/TRBV6-3; cdr3_nt: TGTGCCAGCAGCTTCGGACCACCCCGGGGGACTTATAGCAATCAGCCCCAGCATTTT; cdr3_aa: CASSFGPPRGTYSNQPQHF
j_call: TRBJ2-3; d_call: TRBD2; cdr3_length: 14; clone_size: -; v_call: TRBV7-2; cdr3_nt: TGTGCCAGCGGACCTAGCGGGAGCACAGATACGCAGTATTTT; cdr3_aa: CASGPSGSTDTQYF
j_call: TRBJ2-3; d_call: TRBD1; cdr3_length: 17; clone_size: -; v_call: TRBV5-1; cdr3_nt: TGCGCCAGCAGCTTGGAACCCGGGACAGGGGGAGCAGATACGCAGTATTTT; cdr3_aa: CASSLEPGTGGADTQYF
j_call: TRBJ2-3; d_call: -; cdr3_length: 15; clone_size: many; v_call: TRBV5-1; cdr3_nt: TGCGCCAGCAGCTTGGTCGCGGCTAGCACAGATACGCAGTATTTT; cdr3_aa: CASSLVAASTDTQYF
j_call: TRBJ2-1; d_call: TRBD2; cdr3_length: 15; clone_size: -; v_call: TRBV18; cdr3_nt: TGTGCCAGCTCACCAAGCCAGCGGGGGGGATACGAGCAGTTCTTC; cdr3_aa: CASSPSQRGGYEQFF
j_call: TRBJ2-2; d_call: TRBD2; cdr3_length: 16; clone_size: many; v_call: TRBV3-1; cdr3_nt: TGTGCCAGCAGCCAGGTTTTGCGGGGGATCACCGGGGAGCTGTTTTTT; cdr3_aa: CASSQVLRGITGELFF
j_call: TRBJ2-1; d_call: TRBD2; cdr3_length: 15; clone_size: many; v_call: TRBV10-2; cdr3_nt: TGCGCCAGCCGGGAGGGCCTTAGGTCCTACAATGAGCAGTTCTTC; cdr3_aa: CASREGLRSYNEQFF
j_call: TRBJ2-4; d_call: -; cdr3_length: 16; clone_size: -; v_call: TRBV12-3/TRBV12-4; cdr3_nt: TGTGCCAGCAGTCCAACAGGAGAACTAGCCAAAAACATTCAGTACTTC; cdr3_aa: CASSPTGELAKNIQYF
j_call: TRBJ2-1; d_call: TRBD1; cdr3_length: 16; clone_size: -; v_call: TRBV5-1; cdr3_nt: TGCGCCAGCAGCTTGGCGACAGGGCTTCCTTACAATGAGCAGTTCTTC; cdr3_aa: CASSLATGLPYNEQFF